This T cell receptor beta chain is from a study of blood T cell repertoires in COVID-19. Study-level background: Donors in the United States, Italy and Spain gave samples during acute or convalescent COVID-19.

Germline V gene sequence: CDR1 SGHNT, CDR2 YYREEE (reference sequence). The CDR3 has 15 amino acids. Unmatched junction bases numbered 4, after V lost 0 bases and J lost 2 bases. This clone was detected many times. TCRdb keeps only in-frame clones here, not all; method: immunoSEQ multiplex PCR. The profile shows 100,000 to 120,000 clones, roughly 76% of them singletons. The V call is TRBV5-4, the J call TRBJ1-1; 7 bases match TRBD1. This sequence originates from a woman in her sixties with acute or convalescent COVID-19. Sequencing used peripheral blood. The CDR3 spells CASSLVRQGNTEAFF. As DNA, the CDR3 is TGTGCCAGCAGCTTGGTACGACAGGGAAACACTGAAGCTTTCTTT.